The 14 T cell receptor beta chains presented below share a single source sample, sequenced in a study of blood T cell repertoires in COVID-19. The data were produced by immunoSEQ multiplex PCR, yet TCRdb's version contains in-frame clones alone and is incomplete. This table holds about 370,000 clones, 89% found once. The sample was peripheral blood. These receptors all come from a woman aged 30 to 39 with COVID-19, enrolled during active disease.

CDR3 in DNA: TGTGCCACCAGTGGCAGGGACAGCTACAATGAGCAGTTCTTC. Translating it yields CATSGRDSYNEQFF. This chain connects TRBV24-1 to TRBJ2-1; 7 nucleotides agree with TRBD1. CDR1 and CDR2 from the germline V gene are KGHDR and SFDVKD. The V and J ends lost 5 bases and 3 bases, in that order; junction bases with no gene match: 3. The CDR3 is made up of 14 amino acids.

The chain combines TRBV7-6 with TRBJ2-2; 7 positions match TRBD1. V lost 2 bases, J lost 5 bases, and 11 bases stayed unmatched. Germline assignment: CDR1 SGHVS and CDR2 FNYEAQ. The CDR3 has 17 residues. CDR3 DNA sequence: TGTGCCAGCAGCTTAATCATCCAGGGGGATCGAACCGGGGAGCTGTTTTTT. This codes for CASSLIIQGDRTGELFF.

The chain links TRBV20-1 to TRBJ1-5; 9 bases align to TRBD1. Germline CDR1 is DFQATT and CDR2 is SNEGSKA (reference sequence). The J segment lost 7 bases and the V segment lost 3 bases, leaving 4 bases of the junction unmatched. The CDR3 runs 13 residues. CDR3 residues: CSASRQGDQPQHF. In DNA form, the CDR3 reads TGCAGTGCTAGTCGACAGGGGGACCAGCCCCAGCATTTT.

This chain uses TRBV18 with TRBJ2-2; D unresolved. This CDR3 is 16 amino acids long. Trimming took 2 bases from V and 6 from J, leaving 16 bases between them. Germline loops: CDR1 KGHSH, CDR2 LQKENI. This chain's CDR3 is CASSPSSPLYAGELFF. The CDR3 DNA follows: TGTGCCAGCTCACCATCCTCCCCCCTCTATGCCGGGGAGCTGTTTTTT.

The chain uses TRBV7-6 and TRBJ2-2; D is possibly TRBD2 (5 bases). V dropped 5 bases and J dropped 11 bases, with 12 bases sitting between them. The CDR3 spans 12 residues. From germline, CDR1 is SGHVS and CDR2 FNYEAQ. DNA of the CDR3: TGTGCCAGCAGCCTCCGAGCGGCCGAGCTGTTTTTT. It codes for CASSLRAAELFF.

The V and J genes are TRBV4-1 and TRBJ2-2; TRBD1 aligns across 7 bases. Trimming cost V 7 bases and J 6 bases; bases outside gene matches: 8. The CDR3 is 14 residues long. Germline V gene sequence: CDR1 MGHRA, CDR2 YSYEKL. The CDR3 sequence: CASTSIDRAGELFF. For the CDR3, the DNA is TGCGCCAGCACCTCGATCGACAGGGCCGGGGAGCTGTTTTTT.

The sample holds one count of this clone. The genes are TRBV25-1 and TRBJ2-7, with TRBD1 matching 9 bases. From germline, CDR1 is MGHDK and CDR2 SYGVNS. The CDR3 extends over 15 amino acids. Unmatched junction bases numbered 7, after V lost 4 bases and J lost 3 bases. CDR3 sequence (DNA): TGTGCCAGCAGTGGCCGACAGGGGGTTTTCTACGAGCAGTACTTC. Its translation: CASSGRQGVFYEQYF.

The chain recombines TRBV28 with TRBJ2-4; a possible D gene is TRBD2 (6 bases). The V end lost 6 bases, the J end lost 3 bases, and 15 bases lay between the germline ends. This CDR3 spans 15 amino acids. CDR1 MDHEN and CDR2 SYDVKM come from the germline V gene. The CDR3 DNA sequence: TGTGCCAGCAGGGAAAGACGCGGGGTCAAAAACATTCAGTACTTC. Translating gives CASRERRGVKNIQYF. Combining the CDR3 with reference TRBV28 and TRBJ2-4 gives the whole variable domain DVKVTQSSRYLVKRTGEKVFLECVQDMDHENMFWYRQDPGLGLRLIYFSYDVKMKEKGDIPEGYSVSREKKERFSLILESASTNQTSMYLCASRERRGVKNIQYFGAGTRLSVL.

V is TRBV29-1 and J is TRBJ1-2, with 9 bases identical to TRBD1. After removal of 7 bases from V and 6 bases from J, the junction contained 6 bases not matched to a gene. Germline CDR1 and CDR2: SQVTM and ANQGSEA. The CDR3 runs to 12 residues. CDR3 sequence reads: CSAGGQGDGYTF. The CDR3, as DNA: TGCAGCGCCGGGGGACAGGGTGATGGCTACACCTTC.

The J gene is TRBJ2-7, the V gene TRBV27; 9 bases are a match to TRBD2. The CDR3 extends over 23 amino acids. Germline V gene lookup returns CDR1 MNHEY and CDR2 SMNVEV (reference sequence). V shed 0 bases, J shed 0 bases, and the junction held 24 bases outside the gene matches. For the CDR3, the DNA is TGTGCCAGCAGTTTATCGGCTCGCGGGGGGGCCTCCATTATGCCCTGGGGCTCCTACGAGCAGTACTTC. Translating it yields CASSLSARGGASIMPWGSYEQYF.

The CDR3 DNA reads TGTGCCTGGAGTGTACGTGGGACAGGTTTCGGTGGTGGCTACACCTTC. Its protein product is CAWSVRGTGFGGGYTF. The J gene is TRBJ1-2, the V gene TRBV30; 8 bases are a match to TRBD1. CDR1 and CDR2 from the germline V gene are GTSNPN and SVGIG (reference sequence). This CDR3 has 16 amino acids. Germline trimming cut 0 bases from V and 7 bases from J; bases unmatched to any gene: 13.

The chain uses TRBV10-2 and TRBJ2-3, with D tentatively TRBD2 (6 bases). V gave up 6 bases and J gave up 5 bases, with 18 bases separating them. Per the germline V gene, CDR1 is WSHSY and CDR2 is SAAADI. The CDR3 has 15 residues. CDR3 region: CASRLAEKTIDTQYF. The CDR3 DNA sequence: TGCGCCAGCAGATTAGCGGAAAAGACGATAGATACGCAGTATTTT.

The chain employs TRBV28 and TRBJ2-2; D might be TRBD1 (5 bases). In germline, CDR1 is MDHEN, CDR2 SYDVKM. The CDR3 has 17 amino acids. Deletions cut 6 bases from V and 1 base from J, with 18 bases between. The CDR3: CASRRQTQSLNTGELFF. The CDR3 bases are TGTGCCAGCAGACGACAGACGCAATCCTTGAACACCGGGGAGCTGTTTTTT.

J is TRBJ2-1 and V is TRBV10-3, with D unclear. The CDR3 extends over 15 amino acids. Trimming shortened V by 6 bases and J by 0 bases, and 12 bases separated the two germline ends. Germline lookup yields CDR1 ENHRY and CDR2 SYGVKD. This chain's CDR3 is CAISDSLSSYNEQFF. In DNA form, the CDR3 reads TGTGCCATCAGCGACTCCTTAAGCTCCTACAATGAGCAGTTCTTC.